What follows are 32 T cell receptor beta chains derived from one specimen sequenced in a study of blood T cell repertoires in COVID-19. The table came from immunoSEQ multiplex PCR; TCRdb's copy has only in-frame clones and leaves some out. The top ten clones hold around 2.3% of a sample with 150,000 to 200,000 clones, 75% to 90% of them seen once. Sequences were obtained from peripheral blood. The origin of the receptors is a man aged 65 to 79 with active or convalescent COVID-19.

V and J are TRBV3-1 (or the pseudogene TRBV3-2) and TRBJ2-1; 12 nucleotides agree with TRBD2. The V gene's germline CDR1 is LGHDT and CDR2 YNNKEL (reference sequence). This CDR3 is built from 19 residues. The V and J ends lost 5 bases and 0 bases, in that order; junction bases with no gene match: 11. The CDR3 DNA is TGTGCCAGCAGCAACCCCGGGACTAGCGGGCCTAGCTCCTACAATGAGCAGTTCTTC. As protein: CASSNPGTSGPSSYNEQFF.

The chain is built from TRBV5-8 and TRBJ1-5, with D maybe TRBD1 (6 bases). Trimming pared 0 bases from V and 1 base from J, leaving 11 bases between. The CDR3 consists of 16 residues. The germline V gene has CDR1 SGHTS and CDR2 YDEGEE. CDR3 DNA: TGTGCCAGCAGCTTGGCCTGGGGGCAGAGCAATCAGCCCCAGCATTTT. Its translation is CASSLAWGQSNQPQHF.

This chain joins TRBV6-5 and TRBJ1-1; possible D gene TRBD1, 6 bases. CDR1 and CDR2 from the germline V gene are MNHEY and SVGAGI. Trimming removed 2 bases from V and 1 base from J, with 11 bases in between. This CDR3 comprises 15 residues. The CDR3 protein is CASSYGGGRNTEAFF. The CDR3 DNA reads TGTGCCAGCAGTTACGGGGGCGGTCGGAACACTGAAGCTTTCTTT.

The rearrangement joins TRBV6-5 to TRBJ2-7; the match to TRBD2 covers 7 bases. From germline, CDR1 is MNHEY and CDR2 SVGAGI. V lost 11 bases to trimming and J lost 3 bases; unmatched junction nucleotides: 10. The CDR3 is made up of 13 amino acids. The CDR3 region is CAGREGYGYEQYF. CDR3 bases: TGTGCCGGTAGGGAGGGCTACGGCTACGAGCAGTACTTC.

The V gene is TRBV11-3, the J gene TRBJ1-4; D perhaps matches TRBD1 (6 bases). Germline V gene sequence: CDR1 SGHNT, CDR2 YENEEA. There are 18 residues in the CDR3. V dropped 1 base and J dropped 2 bases, with 17 bases sitting between them. CDR3 amino acids: CASSLARGDLQTNEKLFF. CDR3 DNA: TGTGCCAGCAGCTTAGCCAGGGGCGACCTGCAGACTAATGAAAAACTGTTTTTT.

The V gene is TRBV6-1, the J gene TRBJ2-7; 9 bases are a match to TRBD2. J gave up 4 bases and V 4 bases, and 5 bases lay outside the gene matches. Germline assignment: CDR1 MNHNS and CDR2 SASEGT. The CDR3 is 14 amino acids. CDR3 bases: TGTGCCAGCAGTGTTAGCGGGAGAAGTTACGAGCAGTACTTC. It yields the protein CASSVSGRSYEQYF.

The chain is built from TRBV6-5 and TRBJ2-2, with 9 nucleotides matching TRBD2. The CDR3 loop spans 15 amino acids. Germline CDR1 and CDR2: MNHEY and SVGAGI. V shed 6 bases, J shed 2 bases, and the junction held 4 bases outside the gene matches. In DNA form, the CDR3 reads TGTGCCAGCAGAAGACTAGCGGCTAACACCGGGGAGCTGTTTTTT. This encodes CASRRLAANTGELFF.

The chain carries TRBV7-8 and TRBJ2-7; 9 bases fit TRBD1. V lost 5 bases, J lost 1 base, and 6 bases stayed unmatched. The CDR3 spans 15 residues. Germline lookup yields CDR1 SGHVS and CDR2 FQNEAQ. The CDR3 bases are TGTGCCAGCAGCGCGAAACAGGGGGCTTCCTACGAGCAGTACTTC. Translated: CASSAKQGASYEQYF. Based on the CDR3 plus reference TRBV7-8 and TRBJ2-7, the full variable domain is GAGVSQSPRYKVAKRGQDVALRCDPISGHVSLFWYQQALGQGPEFLTYFQNEAQLDKSGLPSDRFFAERPEGSVSTLKIQRTQQEDSAVYLCASSAKQGASYEQYFGPGTRLTVT.

The V call is TRBV5-1, the J call TRBJ2-3; D may be TRBD1 (5 bases). This CDR3 region has 14 residues. Germline V gene data show CDR1 as SGHRS and CDR2 as YFSETQ. V was shortened by 0 bases and J by 3 bases, with 8 bases between the two germline ends. The CDR3 sequence is CASSLVQATDTQYF. CDR3 in DNA: TGCGCCAGCAGCTTGGTACAGGCAACAGATACGCAGTATTTT.

For this clone: An end of the junction differs from the germline gene, which may be a read error. The rearrangement links TRBV7-2 to TRBJ1-4, with D maybe TRBD1 (6 bases). This CDR3 is 13 amino acids long. In germline, CDR1 is SGHTA, CDR2 FQGNSA. The CDR3 here is CASTLTGTAKLFF. In nucleotides, the CDR3 is TGTGCCAGCACCTTAACAGGGACCGCAAAACTGTTTTTT.

The chain recombines TRBV7-2 with TRBJ1-2, with no clear D. The CDR3 contains 12 residues. V was trimmed by 5 bases and J by 8 bases, leaving 12 bases between them. Germline V gene data show CDR1 as SGHTA and CDR2 as FQGNSA. CDR3 nucleotide sequence: TGTGCCAGCAGCCCTAGCGGGGTCGGCTACACCTTC. Its translation is CASSPSGVGYTF. Filled out from reference TRBV7-2 and TRBJ1-2, the complete variable domain reads GAGVSQSPSNKVTEKGKDVELRCDPISGHTALYWYRQSLGQGLEFLIYFQGNSAPDKSGLPSDRFSAERTGGSVSTLTIQRTQQEDSAVYLCASSPSGVGYTFGSGTRLTVV.

CDR3 coding DNA: TGTGCCAGCAGCCAAGACAGGGGCTATGCAACTAATGAAAAACTGTTTTTT. Translating it yields CASSQDRGYATNEKLFF. The chain uses TRBV4-2 and TRBJ1-4, with a tentative D call TRBD1 (6 bases). Per germline, CDR1 LGHNA and CDR2 YNFKEQ. The V end was cut by 0 bases, the J end by 0 bases, with 11 bases between. The CDR3 extends over 17 amino acids.

V is TRBV11-2 and J is TRBJ2-3; 7 bases match TRBD1. Germline lookup yields CDR1 SGHAT and CDR2 FQNNGV. CDR3 length equals 16 residues. Trimming removed 2 bases from V and 2 bases from J; junction bases left unmatched: 7. The DNA of the CDR3 is TGTGCCAGCAGCTTAACGACAGGGCCCTACACAGATACGCAGTATTTT. Its translation: CASSLTTGPYTDTQYF. The whole variable domain, filled in from reference TRBV11-2 and TRBJ2-3, reads EAGVAQSPRYKIIEKRQSVAFWCNPISGHATLYWYQQILGQGPKLLIQFQNNGVVDDSQLPKDRFSAERLKGVDSTLKIQPAKLEDSAVYLCASSLTTGPYTDTQYFGPGTRLTVL.

The chain joins TRBV7-2 to TRBJ2-7, with 10 nucleotides matching TRBD1. The germline gives CDR1 SGHTA, CDR2 FQGNSA. Losses at the gene ends were 6 bases for V and 5 bases for J; bases not matched to a gene: 10. The CDR3 spans 15 residues. The CDR3 loop reads CASSSTGTGAHEQYF. CDR3 nucleotide sequence: TGTGCCAGCAGTAGTACCGGGACAGGGGCCCACGAGCAGTACTTC.

The chain carries TRBV5-1 and TRBJ2-1; the match to TRBD1 covers 10 bases. The CDR3 has 15 residues. CDR1 SGHRS and CDR2 YFSETQ come from the germline V gene. The V gene end was trimmed by 5 bases and the J gene end by 6 bases; junction bases not matched to a gene: 8. CDR3 nucleotides: TGCGCCAGCAGGACCGGGACAGGGGCGTTCAATGAGCAGTTCTTC. This codes for CASRTGTGAFNEQFF.

The chain joins TRBV7-6 to TRBJ2-1, with 11 bases identical to TRBD2. This CDR3 spans 16 amino acids. Germline-derived CDR1 and CDR2 are SGHVS and FNYEAQ. With V trimmed by 5 bases and J by 8 bases, 11 bases remained unmatched. As DNA, the CDR3 is TGTGCCAGCAGCCCCTCCGTAATAGCGGGAGGGCATGAGCAGTTCTTC. Its protein is CASSPSVIAGGHEQFF. Supplemented by reference TRBV7-6 and TRBJ2-1, the full variable domain reads GAGVSQSPRYKVTKRGQDVALRCDPISGHVSLYWYRQALGQGPEFLTYFNYEAQQDKSGLPNDRFSAERPEGSISTLTIQRTEQRDSAMYRCASSPSVIAGGHEQFFGPGTRLTVL.

This sequence joins TRBV10-3 and TRBJ2-7; 9 bases are a match to TRBD2. In germline, CDR1 is ENHRY, CDR2 SYGVKD. This CDR3 region has 16 residues. The ends lost 2 bases at V and 7 bases at J; junction bases unmatched: 12. The CDR3: CAISEGGQAGGGEQYF. The DNA of the CDR3 is TGTGCCATCAGTGAGGGTGGTCAAGCGGGGGGCGGGGAGCAGTACTTC.

This chain joins TRBV30 and TRBJ1-2; 8 nucleotides agree with TRBD1. The trim removed 3 bases at V and 7 bases at J, leaving 4 bases unmatched. Germline V gives CDR1 GTSNPN, CDR2 SVGIG (reference sequence). This CDR3 contains 12 residues. CDR3 bases: TGTGCCTGGAGACCTGGACAGGGTGGCTACACCTTC. It specifies CAWRPGQGGYTF.

This chain links TRBV24-1 with TRBJ2-7; 7 bases agree with TRBD1. The J segment lost 6 bases and the V segment lost 9 bases, leaving 4 bases of the junction unmatched. The CDR3 consists of 11 residues. Per the germline V gene, CDR1 is KGHDR and CDR2 is SFDVKD. Written as DNA, the CDR3 is TGTGCCACCTCCGCAGGGGGCGAGCAGTACTTC. Translating gives CATSAGGEQYF.

The genes are TRBV6-5 and TRBJ1-5; tentative D call: TRBD1 (6 bases). V was trimmed by 6 bases and J by 3 bases, leaving 15 bases between them. The CDR3 is made up of 15 amino acids. Germline V lookup: CDR1 MNHEY, CDR2 SVGAGI. The CDR3 loop is CASRTLTGNNQPQHF. The CDR3 bases are TGTGCCAGCAGAACACTTACAGGGAACAATCAGCCCCAGCATTTT.

The chain has TRBV27 and TRBJ1-2, with D possibly being TRBD1 (5 bases). Trimming took off 3 bases at V and 7 bases at J, with 12 bases between the two ends. The CDR3 is 13 amino acids. In germline, CDR1 is MNHEY, CDR2 SMNVEV (reference sequence). The DNA of the CDR3 is TGTGCCAGCAGTTTCCGGGACGGGAGTGGCTACACCTTC. As protein: CASSFRDGSGYTF.

This chain's CDR3 is CASSPGQGAGEQYF. The CDR3 DNA is TGTGCCAGCTCACCGGGACAGGGGGCAGGGGAGCAGTACTTC. This sequence joins TRBV18 and TRBJ2-7; 12 bases align to TRBD1. Losses at the gene ends were 3 bases for V and 7 bases for J; bases not matched to a gene: 4. Germline CDR1 is KGHSH and CDR2 is LQKENI. CDR3 size: 14 residues. The complete variable domain, with remaining parts taken from reference TRBV18 and TRBJ2-7, reads NAGVMQNPRHLVRRRGQEARLRCSPMKGHSHVYWYRQLPEEGLKFMVYLQKENIIDESGMPKERFSAEFPKEGPSILRIQQVVRGDSAAYFCASSPGQGAGEQYFGPGTRLTVT.

The V gene is TRBV10-1, the J gene TRBJ1-3; tentatively, D is TRBD1 (5 bases). Germline V gene lookup returns CDR1 WNHNN and CDR2 SYGVQD (reference sequence). V gave up 2 bases and J gave up 0 bases, with 17 bases separating them. This CDR3 is 18 amino acids long. Here the CDR3 DNA reads TGCGCCAGCAGTGAGGGATTACCGGGGGATCACTCTGGAAACACCATATATTTT. This translates into CASSEGLPGDHSGNTIYF.

This chain links TRBV27 with TRBJ1-4; D might be TRBD1 (5 bases). Germline loops: CDR1 MNHEY, CDR2 SMNVEV (reference sequence). The CDR3 is made up of 15 amino acids. The V gene lost 5 bases and the J gene lost 7 bases, with 17 bases spanning the gap. The CDR3 bases are TGTGCCAGCAGTCCCCACGGCAGGGTTTTTGAAAAACTGTTTTTT. Translated: CASSPHGRVFEKLFF.

This clone was seen once. The J gene is TRBJ2-1, the V gene TRBV11-2; D call uncertain. The germline CDR1 and CDR2 sequences are SGHAT and FQNNGV. Trimming cost V 1 base and J 10 bases, with 17 bases left between them. CDR3 length: 15 amino acids. CDR3 nucleotide sequence: TGTGCCAGCAGCTTAGGGGCGTGGCCCTACGGAGAGCAGTTCTTC. Its protein is CASSLGAWPYGEQFF.

The CDR3 bases are TGTGCCACCAGTGATTTGGGGGGCTTAACTAGCACAGATACGCAGTATTTT. Its protein is CATSDLGGLTSTDTQYF. The chain employs TRBV24-1 and TRBJ2-3; possible D gene TRBD1, 6 bases. The CDR3 sequence is 17 residues long. Trimming stripped 0 bases from V and 0 bases from J, with 12 bases between. CDR1 is KGHDR and CDR2 is SFDVKD in the germline V gene.

The chain is built from TRBV11-2 and TRBJ1-1, with 12 nucleotides matching TRBD1. The V gene's germline CDR1 is SGHAT and CDR2 FQNNGV. This CDR3 has 17 residues. Unmatched junction bases numbered 6, after V lost 4 bases and J lost 0 bases. The CDR3 nucleotides read TGTGCCAGCAGCTCTACGGGACAGGGGGCCTTGAACACTGAAGCTTTCTTT. It codes for CASSSTGQGALNTEAFF.

This chain connects TRBV28 to TRBJ1-1, with D unresolved. From germline, CDR1 is MDHEN and CDR2 SYDVKM. The length of the CDR3 is 11 residues. Trimming pared 6 bases from V and 8 bases from J, leaving 10 bases between. The CDR3 bases are TGTGCCAGCAGCTCGCCCCGGGAAGCTTTCTTT. It yields the protein CASSSPREAFF.

This chain joins TRBV12-3 or TRBV12-4 and TRBJ2-7, with 10 bases that match TRBD2. The CDR3 is 13 residues long. The V and J ends lost 8 bases and 0 bases, in that order; junction bases with no gene match: 1. CDR3 residues: CASGTSASYEQYF. The DNA of the CDR3 is TGTGCCAGCGGGACTAGCGCCTCCTACGAGCAGTACTTC.

The chain recombines TRBV6-5 with TRBJ1-1; TRBD1 is a possible D gene (6 bases). The CDR3 covers 16 residues. V was cut by 0 bases and J by 2 bases, with 13 bases left in between. Germline loops: CDR1 MNHEY, CDR2 SVGAGI. The CDR3 DNA is TGTGCCAGCAGTTACTCGGGTACAGGGCAAAACACTGAAGCTTTCTTT. Protein: CASSYSGTGQNTEAFF.

CDR3 in DNA: TGTGCCACCAGTGTGAGGGGGCCCTACAATGAGCAGTTCTTC. Translation: CATSVRGPYNEQFF. The V call is TRBV24-1, the J call TRBJ2-1, with TRBD1 matching 7 bases. V trimming: 5 bases; J trimming: 2 bases; junction bases outside the gene matches: 2. Germline V lookup: CDR1 KGHDR, CDR2 SFDVKD. There are 14 residues in the CDR3.

V usage is TRBV12-3 or TRBV12-4 and J usage is TRBJ1-2, with D possibly TRBD1 on 5 matching bases. Deletions cut 2 bases from V and 5 bases from J, with 9 bases between. CDR3 length equals 13 residues. The CDR3 nucleotides read TGTGCCAGCAGTTTACAGGGATTTTATGGCTACACCTTC. This sequence encodes CASSLQGFYGYTF.